One and the same sample provided the 32 T cell receptor beta chains below, sequenced in a study of graft-versus-host responses after intestinal transplantation. Their target antigens are unknown. Using immunoSEQ multiplex PCR, the repertoire was profiled, and TCRdb retains in-frame clones only, with some absent. The sample consists of more than 95,000 clones, about 90% of them appearing once. Sequences were derived from unstimulated CD4+ T cells sorted from spleen or lymph node cells, sampled before intestinal transplant. The receptor set was obtained from a human donor who received an intestinal transplant.

The rearrangement joins TRBV25-1 to TRBJ2-2, with TRBD2 matching 7 bases. Germline CDR1 is MGHDK and CDR2 is SYGVNS. V was clipped by 6 bases and J by 8 bases; unmatched bases: 6. This CDR3 is 13 amino acids long. The CDR3 region is CASSFSGAGELFF. In nucleotides, the CDR3 is TGTGCCAGCAGCTTCAGCGGGGCGGGGGAGCTGTTTTTT.

The genes are TRBV6-6 and TRBJ2-5, with D perhaps matching TRBD2 (6 bases). The CDR3 runs to 15 residues. Trimming left V 1 base short and J 2 bases short, with 11 bases between. The germline V gene has CDR1 MNHNY and CDR2 SVGAGI (reference sequence). The CDR3 sequence: CASSYFGGDQETQYF. The DNA for the CDR3 is TGTGCCAGCAGTTACTTTGGCGGGGATCAAGAGACCCAGTACTTC.

The J gene is TRBJ2-3, the V gene TRBV9, with TRBD2 identical over 15 bases. The CDR3 loop spans 16 amino acids. Germline CDR1 reads SGDLS; CDR2 reads YYNGEE. V gave up 2 bases and J gave up 6 bases; unmatched junction bases: 4. CDR3 DNA sequence: TGTGCCAGCAGCGTGGGACTAGCGGGGGGCCGGGATACGCAGTATTTT. Amino acid sequence: CASSVGLAGGRDTQYF.

To note about this clone: This sample also contains other DNA sequences that code for the same CDR3. This chain joins TRBV6-6 and TRBJ2-2; D gene unclear. There are 13 residues in the CDR3. Trimming took 5 bases from V and 1 from J, leaving 5 bases between them. Germline V gene sequence: CDR1 MNHNY, CDR2 SVGAGI (reference sequence). This CDR3 is CASSRQNTGELFF. The CDR3 DNA sequence: TGTGCCAGCAGTAGACAGAACACCGGGGAGCTGTTTTTT.

The chain has TRBV19 and TRBJ1-1; 9 bases line up with TRBD1. Germline values: CDR1 LNHDA, CDR2 SQIVND (reference sequence). Germline trimming cut 5 bases from V and 6 bases from J; bases unmatched to any gene: 7. This CDR3 region has 14 residues. CDR3 nucleotides: TGTGCCAGTAGTCTCGGGACAGGGAAGGCTGAAGCTTTCTTT. It is translated as CASSLGTGKAEAFF.

The CDR3: CASSTKPSGQGEEKLFF. In DNA, the CDR3 is TGTGCCAGCAGTACAAAACCGTCGGGACAGGGGGAGGAAAAACTGTTTTTT. The chain carries TRBV14 and TRBJ1-4, with 11 bases fitting TRBD1. V gave up 6 bases and J gave up 8 bases; unmatched junction bases: 14. CDR1 is SGHDN, CDR2 FVKESK, per germline. This CDR3 has 17 amino acids.

The genes are TRBV5-1 and TRBJ1-3, with D tentatively TRBD1 (5 bases). V was shortened by 3 bases and J by 2 bases, with 12 bases between the two germline ends. Germline V gene data show CDR1 as SGHRS and CDR2 as YFSETQ. This CDR3 is 15 amino acids long. The CDR3 sequence: CASSSTGTPGNTIYF. In nucleotides, the CDR3 is TGCGCCAGCAGCTCAACCGGGACGCCTGGAAACACCATATATTTT. The complete variable domain, with remaining parts taken from reference TRBV5-1 and TRBJ1-3, reads KAGVTQTPRYLIKTRGQQVTLSCSPISGHRSVSWYQQTPGQGLQFLFEYFSETQRNKGNFPGRFSGRQFSNSRSEMNVSTLELGDSALYLCASSSTGTPGNTIYFGEGSWLTVV.

V usage is TRBV6-5 and J usage is TRBJ1-1; TRBD1 matches 9 bases. The CDR3 runs 14 residues. The germline gives CDR1 MNHEY, CDR2 SVGAGI. J was trimmed by 6 bases and V by 6 bases; bases with no gene match: 8. CDR3 loop: CASRPQGARAEAFF. DNA for the CDR3: TGTGCCAGCAGACCACAGGGGGCGCGTGCTGAAGCTTTCTTT.

The chain carries TRBV5-1 and TRBJ1-2; 9 nucleotides agree with TRBD1. J lost 4 bases, V lost 0 bases, and 7 bases had no gene match. The CDR3 loop spans 16 amino acids. Germline loops: CDR1 SGHRS, CDR2 YFSETQ. The CDR3 protein is CASSLGGTGPSYGYTF. The CDR3 region has the DNA TGCGCCAGCAGCTTGGGGGGGACAGGGCCGAGCTATGGCTACACCTTC.

The V call is TRBV11-2, the J call TRBJ2-7; D remains unclear. Trimming stripped 3 bases from V and 3 bases from J, with 9 bases between. This CDR3 is built from 13 residues. Germline-derived CDR1 and CDR2 are SGHAT and FQNNGV. The CDR3 DNA follows: TGTGCCAGCAGCTTGGCGGTGGGCTACGAGCAGTACTTC. Translated: CASSLAVGYEQYF.

The chain uses TRBV2 and TRBJ1-5; a possible D gene is TRBD1 (6 bases). The CDR3 covers 13 residues. Looked up from germline, CDR1 is SNHLY and CDR2 is FYNNEI. The V and J ends lost 7 bases and 7 bases respectively, with 14 bases between them. As DNA, the CDR3 is TGTGCCAGCACGACAGGAGAGGTCCAGCCCCAGCATTTT. Translation gives CASTTGEVQPQHF. Variable domain in full (rest from reference TRBV2 and TRBJ1-5): EPEVTQTPSHQVTQMGQEVILRCVPISNHLYFYWYRQILGQKVEFLVSFYNNEISEKSEIFDDQFSVERPDGSNFTLKIRSTKLEDSAMYFCASTTGEVQPQHFGDGTRLSIL.

V is TRBV5-1 and J is TRBJ2-1, with D unresolved. The length of the CDR3 is 11 residues. Trimming shortened V by 4 bases and J by 4 bases, and 3 bases separated the two germline ends. From germline, CDR1 is SGHRS and CDR2 YFSETQ. The CDR3 nucleotides read TGCGCCAGCAGCGAATACAATGAGCAGTTCTTC. Translating gives CASSEYNEQFF.

V usage is TRBV7-6 and J usage is TRBJ2-5; 8 nucleotides match TRBD1. The J call may not be correct, given that the DNA end is closer to TRBJ2-7. This CDR3 is 15 amino acids long. The germline CDR1 and CDR2 sequences are SGHVS and FNYEAQ. The CDR3 region is CASSLDRGFSYEQYF. The CDR3 nucleotides read TGTGCCAGCAGCTTAGACAGGGGGTTCTCCTACGAGCAGTACTTC.

The J gene is TRBJ1-1, the V gene TRBV11-2, with D unclear. V shed 3 bases and J shed 3 bases, with 11 bases lying between them. This CDR3 region has 14 residues. CDR1 and CDR2 (germline): SGHAT, FQNNGV. The CDR3 loop reads CASSLVSKYTEAFF. The CDR3 coding sequence is TGTGCCAGCAGCTTGGTTTCGAAGTACACTGAAGCTTTCTTT.

The chain links TRBV5-1 to TRBJ2-1; TRBD2 matches at 8 bases. The CDR3 is 12 amino acids. Germline CDR1 is SGHRS and CDR2 is YFSETQ. Trimming at V came to 0 bases and at J to 13 bases, leaving 3 bases not matched to a gene. The CDR3 region has the DNA TGCGCCAGCAGCTTGGGAGCGGGAGACCAGTTCTTC. This gives the protein CASSLGAGDQFF.

This rearrangement joins TRBV9 to TRBJ2-7; 9 bases line up with TRBD2. CDR1 SGDLS and CDR2 YYNGEE come from the germline V gene. This CDR3 contains 19 residues. Trimming at V came to 7 bases and at J to 5 bases, leaving 25 bases not matched to a gene. The CDR3 sequence is CASPRRGVSRGRAPHEQYF. The CDR3 DNA reads as TGTGCCAGCCCCAGACGGGGGGTGTCGCGCGGGAGGGCCCCGCACGAGCAGTACTTC.

The chain joins TRBV10-3 to TRBJ2-1; TRBD2 matches at 7 bases. The V gene end was trimmed by 8 bases and the J gene end by 7 bases; junction bases not matched to a gene: 14. The CDR3 loop spans 15 amino acids. Per the germline V gene, CDR1 is ENHRY and CDR2 is SYGVKD. CDR3: CAIGRAGPSPNEQFF. In DNA, the CDR3 is TGTGCCATCGGAAGAGCGGGACCCTCCCCTAATGAGCAGTTCTTC.

The chain couples TRBV7-9 to TRBJ2-7; D uncertain. Germline V gene lookup returns CDR1 SEHNR and CDR2 FQNEAQ (reference sequence). CDR3 length: 14 amino acids. The germline V and J ends were trimmed by 3 bases and 2 bases, with 11 bases remaining between them. The CDR3, as DNA: TGTGCCAGCAGCTTTGTCCCCAACCCCTACGAGCAGTACTTC. This translates into CASSFVPNPYEQYF.

This chain uses TRBV2 with TRBJ2-5, with 7 bases fitting TRBD1. V lost 4 bases, J lost 3 bases, and 2 bases stayed unmatched. The CDR3 is made up of 13 amino acids. Germline V gives CDR1 SNHLY, CDR2 FYNNEI. DNA of the CDR3: TGTGCCAGCAGTGGAGACAGGGAAGAGACCCAGTACTTC. Translating it yields CASSGDREETQYF.

This chain connects TRBV5-1 to TRBJ1-2; no clear D gene. V was trimmed by 0 bases and J by 0 bases, leaving 12 bases between them. This CDR3 spans 16 amino acids. Germline loops: CDR1 SGHRS, CDR2 YFSETQ. Here the CDR3 DNA reads TGCGCCAGCAGCTTGGGGACTTCCACTTCTAACTATGGCTACACCTTC. It specifies CASSLGTSTSNYGYTF.

V and J are TRBV7-9 and TRBJ2-7; D gene unclear. The V gene lost 2 bases and the J gene lost 0 bases, with 11 bases spanning the gap. Germline V gene data show CDR1 as SEHNR and CDR2 as FQNEAQ (reference sequence). CDR3 length: 15 residues. CDR3 bases: TGTGCCAGCAGCTTACGGTCGGAGTACTCCTACGAGCAGTACTTC. It is translated as CASSLRSEYSYEQYF.

The V call is TRBV2, the J call TRBJ1-5; D uncertain. There are 14 residues in the CDR3. Per germline, CDR1 SNHLY and CDR2 FYNNEI. V was clipped by 5 bases and J by 2 bases, with 10 bases between them. The CDR3 sequence is CASSPDTRNQPQHF. Written as DNA, the CDR3 is TGTGCCAGCAGTCCCGACACACGCAATCAGCCCCAGCATTTT.

This rearrangement joins TRBV19 to TRBJ2-5, with D perhaps matching TRBD1 (6 bases). CDR1 and CDR2 from the germline V gene are LNHDA and SQIVND (reference sequence). CDR3 length: 14 residues. The V gene lost 6 bases and the J gene lost 7 bases, with 18 bases spanning the gap. The CDR3 DNA follows: TGTGCCAGTAGCCCACAGGGCCAAGATTGGACCCAGTACTTC. Translated, it gives CASSPQGQDWTQYF.

This chain links TRBV29-1 with TRBJ2-3; maybe TRBD2 (5 bases). The ends were cut back, 6 bases at V and 0 bases at J, with 10 bases in the middle. Germline assignment: CDR1 SQVTM and CDR2 ANQGSEA. CDR3 length: 13 amino acids. The CDR3 sequence: CSVGRASTDTQYF. As DNA, the CDR3 is TGCAGCGTAGGGCGGGCCAGCACAGATACGCAGTATTTT.

The rearrangement links TRBV4-2 to TRBJ1-2; D perhaps matches TRBD1 (5 bases). V lost 0 bases and J lost 6, with 8 bases in between. Germline CDR1 is LGHNA and CDR2 is YNFKEQ. The CDR3 runs 13 residues. CDR3: CASSQDRGDGYTF. The CDR3 DNA reads TGTGCCAGCAGCCAAGATAGGGGCGATGGCTACACCTTC.

The J gene is TRBJ1-6, the V gene TRBV19, with no clear D. V dropped 7 bases and J dropped 8 bases, with 15 bases sitting between them. Germline V lookup: CDR1 LNHDA, CDR2 SQIVND (reference sequence). This CDR3 contains 14 residues. CDR3 protein: CASTPRAQDSPLHF. CDR3 DNA sequence: TGTGCCAGTACCCCAAGAGCTCAGGATTCACCCCTCCACTTT.

The J gene is TRBJ2-5, the V gene TRBV6-5, with TRBD1 matching over 9 bases. Germline V gene data show CDR1 as MNHEY and CDR2 as SVGAGI. The CDR3 is made up of 14 amino acids. V shed 5 bases, J shed 7 bases, and the junction held 8 bases outside the gene matches. The CDR3: CASSAYRGQGTQYF. The CDR3 region has the DNA TGTGCCAGCAGTGCCTACAGGGGGCAGGGGACCCAGTACTTC.

This clone was picked up one time. The chain recombines TRBV30 with TRBJ1-1, with a weak D call TRBD1 (6 bases). The CDR3 length is 16 residues. Trimming pared 0 bases from V and 1 base from J, leaving 15 bases between. The V gene's germline CDR1 is GTSNPN and CDR2 SVGIG (reference sequence). This chain's CDR3 is CAWSVSSQGGNTEAFF. The CDR3 DNA reads TGTGCCTGGAGTGTATCAAGCCAAGGGGGGAACACTGAAGCTTTCTTT.

The rearrangement joins TRBV6-6 to TRBJ1-5, with D perhaps TRBD1 (5 bases). The length of the CDR3 is 14 residues. Germline V CDR1 and CDR2: MNHNY, SVGAGI (reference sequence). V lost 0 bases and J 4 bases, leaving 7 bases between the germline ends. The CDR3 DNA reads TGTGCCAGCAGTTACTCCAAGGGGAATCAGCCCCAGCATTTT. Protein product: CASSYSKGNQPQHF.

This clone appeared once. V gene TRBV6-5 combines with J gene TRBJ2-5; a possible D gene is TRBD1 (6 bases). Germline V gene lookup returns CDR1 MNHEY and CDR2 SVGAGI. This CDR3 has 14 residues. Trimming shortened V by 5 bases and J by 5 bases, and 15 bases separated the two germline ends. The CDR3 DNA reads as TGTGCCAGCAGTATCATAGGGACAAGTGAGACCCAGTACTTC. Translation: CASSIIGTSETQYF.

This clone was observed a single time. CDR3 sequence reads: CASSSTRGETQYF. The CDR3 coding sequence is TGCGCCAGCAGCTCTACTCGGGGAGAGACCCAGTACTTC. This chain uses TRBV5-1 with TRBJ2-5, with D tentatively TRBD2 (5 bases). The CDR3 is 13 residues long. Germline CDR1 reads SGHRS; CDR2 reads YFSETQ. The V end was cut by 3 bases, the J end by 4 bases, with 10 bases between.

This rearrangement joins TRBV7-3 to TRBJ2-1; D uncertain. Germline V CDR1 and CDR2: SGHTA, FQGTGA. Trimming removed 1 base at V and 4 bases at J, with 20 bases between. The CDR3 extends over 18 amino acids. The CDR3 DNA follows: TGTGCCAGCAGCTTAAACCCCAGTGCCAGCCAACCGTACAATGAGCAGTTCTTC. It specifies CASSLNPSASQPYNEQFF. Using reference TRBV7-3 and TRBJ2-1 for the parts outside the CDR3, the full variable domain is GAGVSQTPSNKVTEKGKYVELRCDPISGHTALYWYRQSLGQGPEFLIYFQGTGAADDSGLPNDRFFAVRPEGSVSTLKIQRTERGDSAVYLCASSLNPSASQPYNEQFFGPGTRLTVL.